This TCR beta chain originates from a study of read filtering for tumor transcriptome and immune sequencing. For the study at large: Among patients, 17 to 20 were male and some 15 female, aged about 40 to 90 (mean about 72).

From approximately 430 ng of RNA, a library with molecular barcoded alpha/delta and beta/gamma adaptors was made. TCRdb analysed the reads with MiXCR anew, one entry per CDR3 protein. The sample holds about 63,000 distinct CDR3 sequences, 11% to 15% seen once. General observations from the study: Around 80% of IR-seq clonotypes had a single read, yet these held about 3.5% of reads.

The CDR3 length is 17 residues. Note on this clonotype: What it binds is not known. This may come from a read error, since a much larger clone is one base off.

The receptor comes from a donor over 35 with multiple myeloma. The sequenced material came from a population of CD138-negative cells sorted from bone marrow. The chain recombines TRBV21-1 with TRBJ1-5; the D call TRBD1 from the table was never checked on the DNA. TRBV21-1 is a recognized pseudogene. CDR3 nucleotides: TGTGCCAGCAGCCCACCCCGAGGTCTGGAAGGGGTTCAGCCCCAGCATTTT. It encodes CASSPPRGLEGVQPQHF.